This T cell receptor (beta chain) comes out of a study of OX40 agonist ivuxolimab in advanced cancers. TCRdb keeps only in-frame clones here, not all; method: immunoSEQ multiplex PCR. The sample shows some 98,000 clones, approximately 80% of them seen only once. Germline loops: CDR1 SGHAT, CDR2 FQDESV (reference sequence). V shed 1 base and J shed 0 bases, with 7 bases lying between them. The CDR3 totals 14 residues. The V and J genes are TRBV11-1 and TRBJ2-7, with D hard to call. The sample in question was CD4+ or CD8+ T cells sorted from blood, obtained in a trial of the OX40 agonist ivuxolimab. This sequence was found in an adult with an advanced solid tumor such as melanoma, head and neck, liver or kidney cancer. Written as DNA, the CDR3 is TGTGCCAGCAGCTTAGAGAGGAGCTCCTACGAGCAGTACTTC. It translates to CASSLERSSYEQYF.